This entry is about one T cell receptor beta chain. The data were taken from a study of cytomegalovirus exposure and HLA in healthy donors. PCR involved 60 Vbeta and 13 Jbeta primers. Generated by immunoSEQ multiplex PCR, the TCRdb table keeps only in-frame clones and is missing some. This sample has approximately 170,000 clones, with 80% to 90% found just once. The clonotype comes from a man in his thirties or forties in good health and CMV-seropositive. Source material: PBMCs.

The CDR3 DNA reads as TGTGCCAGCAGCCAACACCGGACAGTCCAGCCCCAGCATTTT. It translates to CASSQHRTVQPQHF. The rearrangement uses TRBV16 and TRBJ1-5, with D perhaps matching TRBD1 (6 bases). This CDR3 is built from 14 residues. Looked up from germline, CDR1 is KGHSY and CDR2 is FQNENV. V lost 2 bases to trimming and J lost 7 bases, with 12 bases between them.